This is a list of T cell receptor beta chains from one sample in a study of T cell responses to AZD1222 COVID-19 vaccine. Produced via immunoSEQ multiplex PCR; TCRdb's table is partial and in-frame only. The table has some 160,000 clones, about 88% seen once; the top ten hold roughly 5.5%. This sample comprised peripheral blood, obtained on day 0 of AZD1222 vaccination. The receptor source for this set is an adult in good health. Both conserved end residues are part of each CDR3. The D gene is left open where the match is weak.

v_gene,d_gene,j_gene,CDR3aa
TRBV5-1,TRBD1,TRBJ2-7,CASSSFGGQVSYEQYF
TRBV4-2,NA,TRBJ1-1,CASSQSPVPRSGAFF
TRBV18,NA,TRBJ1-1,CASSPQDRYTEAFF
TRBV7-6,NA,TRBJ2-3,CASSLPTAGAVWDTQYF
TRBV10-3,NA,TRBJ2-7,CAISESPKYEQYF
TRBV5-8,NA,TRBJ1-4,CASSLNSNSLPTNEKLFF
TRBV7-2,NA,TRBJ1-4,CASSLRAGFNEKLFF
TRBV7-7,NA,TRBJ2-3,CASSLGGDSGTDTQYF
TRBV13,NA,TRBJ1-1,CASSHGLDTEAFF
TRBV9,NA,TRBJ1-4,CASSVKSANEKLFF
TRBV30,NA,TRBJ2-7,CAWSGNRDQYF
TRBV2,TRBD1,TRBJ1-4,CASRGQGPNEKLFF
TRBV28,NA,TRBJ1-1,CASSYTTEAFF
TRBV7-3,NA,TRBJ1-5,CASSLSSDQPQHF
TRBV5-4,TRBD1,TRBJ2-7,CASSLGDSRYEQYF